This T cell receptor (beta chain) was identified during a study of T cell responses to AZD1222 COVID-19 vaccine. Study-level findings and limits: Spike-specific TCR breadth rose after two AZD1222 doses, and depth rose as well. In a largely white British group with more females than males, clonal diversity was possibly underestimated.

Assay: immunoSEQ multiplex PCR; the TCRdb copy retains only in-frame clones and omits some. The table shows 120,000 or so clones, with about 92% occurring only once. The ends were cut back, 2 bases at V and 0 bases at J, with 5 bases in the middle. Germline CDR1 and CDR2: SGHRS and YFSETQ. The CDR3 is made up of 14 amino acids. Remarks on this clone: Its antigen is unknown.

Sample: peripheral blood, taken 28 days after the second AZD1222 dose. The chain couples TRBV5-1 to TRBJ1-4; D not certain. The sequence came from an adult who received the AZD1222 COVID-19 vaccine. The CDR3 bases are TGCGCCAGCAGCTTTGGTACAACTAATGAAAAACTGTTTTTT. Translating gives CASSFGTTNEKLFF.